This T cell receptor beta chain was obtained from a study of T-cell reconstitution after alpha-beta-depleted transplantation in children. CDR3 length: 12 residues. Trimming cost V 2 bases and J 10 bases, with 11 bases left between them. Unique molecular identifiers were incorporated into the prepared TCRbeta library. TCRdb reprocessed the PCR reads via MiXCR and lists one record per CDR3 protein. The sample has fewer than 130,000 distinct CDR3 sequences, about 9.3% seen once; the top ten hold around 8.5%. This clonotype has ten or more counts. The clonotype was recovered from a human donor who donated a stem cell graft to a child with acute lymphoblastic leukemia. This chain joins TRBV12-3 or TRBV12-4 and TRBJ1-1; the D is unclear. The material was PBMCs from the stem cell graft donor, obtained from the stem cell graft. This chain's CDR3 is CASSLIGSGAFF. CDR3 DNA: TGTGCCAGCAGTTTAATAGGGTCCGGAGCTTTCTTT.